What follows are 22 T cell receptor beta chains derived from one specimen sequenced in a study of T cells after posttransplantation cyclophosphamide. The table came from immunoSEQ multiplex PCR; TCRdb's copy has only in-frame clones and leaves some out. This repertoire shows approximately 52,000 clones, 86% found once; its top ten account for approximately 2.8%. The specimen was PBMCs. Receptors were obtained from a man younger than 40 with a blood cancer, CMV-positive, and with a related stem cell donor.

This clone came up a few times. The chain carries TRBV5-8 and TRBJ1-1, with TRBD1 matching over 9 bases. The germline V gene encodes CDR1 SGHTS and CDR2 YDEGEE. The CDR3 loop spans 14 amino acids. J was trimmed by 11 bases and V by 6 bases; bases with no gene match: 14. This chain's CDR3 is CASTPAWGQGSAFF. The CDR3 bases are TGTGCCAGCACCCCGGCGTGGGGACAGGGTAGCGCTTTCTTT.

A few counts support this clone. The V gene is TRBV28, the J gene TRBJ2-3; the D gene is possibly TRBD2 (6 bases). From germline, CDR1 is MDHEN and CDR2 SYDVKM. The germline V and J ends were trimmed by 7 bases and 10 bases, with 15 bases remaining between them. The CDR3 consists of 12 residues. CDR3 nucleotides: TGTGCCAGCACCCCACCCCGGGGGTCGCAGTATTTT. It encodes CASTPPRGSQYF.

The gene calls are TRBV10-1 and TRBJ2-1, with TRBD2 matching over 11 bases. In germline, CDR1 is WNHNN, CDR2 SYGVQD (reference sequence). V was pared by 8 bases and J by 8 bases, with 11 bases of the junction left unmatched. The CDR3 sequence is 15 residues long. In nucleotides, the CDR3 is TGCGCCAGCCCGTGGCGACTAGCGGGGATCGATGAGCAGTTCTTC. Its protein is CASPWRLAGIDEQFF.

The chain combines TRBV2 with TRBJ2-7, with D possibly being TRBD2 (5 bases). Germline V lookup: CDR1 SNHLY, CDR2 FYNNEI. V shed 3 bases and J shed 3 bases, with 9 bases lying between them. The CDR3 is made up of 13 amino acids. The CDR3 sequence is CASSDGVHYEQYF. The CDR3, as DNA: TGTGCCAGCAGTGACGGGGTCCACTACGAGCAGTACTTC.

V is TRBV6-1 and J is TRBJ2-2; D remains unclear. Trimming left V 2 bases short and J 6 bases short, with 10 bases between. The CDR3 loop spans 14 amino acids. The germline V gene has CDR1 MNHNS and CDR2 SASEGT. CDR3 loop: CASSEMAVSGELFF. The CDR3 DNA sequence: TGTGCCAGCAGTGAAATGGCAGTGTCCGGGGAGCTGTTTTTT.

The chain employs TRBV9 and TRBJ2-7, with a tentative D call TRBD1 (6 bases). The CDR3 covers 14 residues. Trimming cost V 3 bases and J 0 bases, with 10 bases left between them. From germline, CDR1 is SGDLS and CDR2 YYNGEE. CDR3 sequence: CASSGWDTSYEQYF. In nucleotides, the CDR3 is TGTGCCAGCAGCGGATGGGACACCTCCTACGAGCAGTACTTC.

The V gene is TRBV6-5, the J gene TRBJ1-3; 8 nucleotides match TRBD1. The CDR3 loop spans 15 amino acids. Germline V lookup: CDR1 MNHEY, CDR2 SVGAGI. V lost 6 bases and J lost 3; bases outside the gene matches: 7. CDR3 amino acids: CASRQQGVHGNTIYF. The CDR3 DNA follows: TGTGCCAGCAGACAACAGGGGGTTCATGGAAACACCATATATTTT.

The chain links TRBV27 to TRBJ1-2, with TRBD1 identical over 7 bases. The germline CDR1 and CDR2 sequences are MNHEY and SMNVEV (reference sequence). The CDR3 has 17 amino acids. Trimming cost V 6 bases and J 2 bases; bases outside gene matches: 15. The CDR3 is CASSPKTRGRPNYGYTF. CDR3 sequence (DNA): TGTGCCAGCAGCCCCAAAACGAGGGGGCGCCCGAACTATGGCTACACCTTC.

This clone was detected a few times. The chain links TRBV7-9 to TRBJ2-7, with a possible D match to TRBD1 (6 bases). Trimming removed 4 bases at V and 7 bases at J, with 14 bases between. Per germline, CDR1 SEHNR and CDR2 FQNEAQ (reference sequence). This CDR3 region has 13 residues. The CDR3 here is CASSSRGLGEQYF. The DNA of the CDR3 is TGTGCCAGCAGCTCCAGGGGATTGGGGGAGCAGTACTTC.

This chain links TRBV6-6 with TRBJ2-3; the match to TRBD1 covers 9 bases. Per the germline V gene, CDR1 is MNHNY and CDR2 is SVGAGI (reference sequence). The CDR3 length is 16 residues. After removal of 4 bases from V and 1 base from J, the junction contained 6 bases not matched to a gene. The CDR3 spells CASSSTGGAGTDTQYF. CDR3 DNA sequence: TGTGCCAGCAGTTCAACAGGGGGCGCCGGCACAGATACGCAGTATTTT.

This chain links TRBV4-1 with TRBJ1-1, with a possible D match to TRBD1 (6 bases). This CDR3 comprises 15 residues. Deletions cut 5 bases from V and 2 bases from J, with 15 bases between. From germline, CDR1 is MGHRA and CDR2 YSYEKL. The CDR3: CASSYGGPPNTEAFF. The CDR3 region has the DNA TGCGCCAGCAGCTACGGGGGGCCACCCAACACTGAAGCTTTCTTT.

The V call is TRBV19, the J call TRBJ2-7; D not resolved. Per the germline V gene, CDR1 is LNHDA and CDR2 is SQIVND (reference sequence). CDR3 length: 14 residues. V lost 4 bases and J 2 bases, leaving 12 bases between the germline ends. CDR3 sequence (DNA): TGTGCCAGTAGTAGCGAGTTAATGGCCTACGAGCAGTACTTC. It is translated as CASSSELMAYEQYF.

The chain combines TRBV21-1 with TRBJ1-5. TRBV21-1 counts as a pseudogene. This CDR3 comprises 12 residues. CDR3: CASSVLNQPQHF. CDR3 nucleotide sequence: TGTGCCAGCAGCGTATTGAATCAGCCCCAGCATTTT.

This chain uses TRBV5-1 with TRBJ1-1, with D uncertain. Germline lookup yields CDR1 SGHRS and CDR2 YFSETQ. Trimming shortened V by 2 bases and J by 1 base, and 12 bases separated the two germline ends. The CDR3 length is 15 residues. This chain's CDR3 is CASSFGDLKNTEAFF. CDR3 coding DNA: TGCGCCAGCAGCTTCGGAGACTTAAAGAACACTGAAGCTTTCTTT.

V and J are TRBV4-1 and TRBJ2-1; 12 bases are shared with TRBD2. Germline CDR1 MGHRA, CDR2 YSYEKL. V shed 3 bases, J shed 8 bases, and the junction held 11 bases outside the gene matches. The length of the CDR3 is 17 residues. The CDR3 region has the DNA TGCGCCAGCAGCCAGACTAGCGGGAGACTCCGAATCGATGAGCAGTTCTTC. Translating it yields CASSQTSGRLRIDEQFF.

The V gene is TRBV6-6, the J gene TRBJ2-1, with 7 bases matching TRBD2. V was pared by 6 bases and J by 7 bases, with 12 bases of the junction left unmatched. Per germline, CDR1 MNHNY and CDR2 SVGAGI (reference sequence). The length of the CDR3 is 15 residues. The DNA of the CDR3 is TGTGCCAGCAGCCTCGAGCGCGGGAGTAGAAATGAGCAGTTCTTC. Translating it yields CASSLERGSRNEQFF.

This chain joins TRBV4-1 and TRBJ1-2, with D possibly TRBD1 on 6 matching bases. V was shortened by 3 bases and J by 1 base, with 9 bases between the two germline ends. This CDR3 comprises 14 residues. The germline V gene has CDR1 MGHRA and CDR2 YSYEKL. The CDR3 region is CASSHSQGNYGYTF. Written as DNA, the CDR3 is TGCGCCAGCAGCCATTCACAGGGTAACTATGGCTACACCTTC.

The chain links TRBV5-1 to TRBJ1-2; no definite D call. The CDR3 runs to 17 residues. CDR1 and CDR2 from the germline V gene are SGHRS and YFSETQ. Trimming removed 0 bases from V and 0 bases from J, with 15 bases in between. CDR3 amino acids: CASSLGPGFASNYGYTF. Written as DNA, the CDR3 is TGCGCCAGCAGCTTGGGACCAGGCTTTGCTTCTAACTATGGCTACACCTTC.

The J gene is TRBJ2-7, the V gene TRBV20-1; possibly TRBD2 for D (6 bases). This CDR3 has 10 amino acids. Germline V lookup: CDR1 DFQATT, CDR2 SNEGSKA (reference sequence). This CDR3 is CATGLPQQYF. Written as DNA, the CDR3 is TGCGCCACGGGACTCCCTCAGCAGTACTTC.

This chain links TRBV5-1 with TRBJ1-1; D is possibly TRBD1 (5 bases). The CDR3 is 14 amino acids. Germline CDR1 SGHRS, CDR2 YFSETQ. The ends were cut back, 3 bases at V and 7 bases at J, with 16 bases in the middle. The CDR3 DNA follows: TGCGCCAGCAGCTATCTCGAGAAACAGGATGAAGCTTTCTTT. Protein sequence: CASSYLEKQDEAFF.

This clone was counted a few times. The V gene is TRBV15, the J gene TRBJ1-4; D is unclear. Trimming left V 5 bases short and J 3 bases short, with 13 bases between. Germline V CDR1 and CDR2: LNHNV, YYDKDF (reference sequence). The CDR3 extends over 15 amino acids. DNA for the CDR3: TGTGCCACCAGCCCTGGAGGGCCGTCTAATGAAAAACTGTTTTTT. The encoded protein is CATSPGGPSNEKLFF.

This rearrangement joins TRBV19 to TRBJ2-3, with 10 bases that match TRBD2. The V segment lost 2 bases and the J segment 0 bases; nucleotides outside the gene matches: 8. CDR3 length equals 18 residues. CDR1 is LNHDA and CDR2 is SQIVND in the germline V gene (reference sequence). CDR3: CASSILAGVEPSTDTQYF. The CDR3 DNA reads as TGTGCCAGTAGTATACTAGCGGGGGTAGAGCCTAGCACAGATACGCAGTATTTT.